This T cell receptor (beta chain) is from a study of T cell clones after liver transplantation (dated by TCRdb to about 2019). For the wider study: ITN030ST, the source of the samples, was a randomized trial that attempted immunosuppression withdrawal within 2 years of liver transplantation. Donor-reactive T cell clones were identified by TCRbeta sequencing following a pre-transplant mixed lymphocyte reaction and were subsequently tracked in post-transplant blood. As an antigen-independent comparator for the donor-reactive sequences, third party-reactive TCRbeta sequences from pre-transplant MLRs were identified as well. Three of the eight recipients were HCV-positive; the others were transplanted for non-autoimmune, non-viral indications. No induction therapy was given to the subjects, and standard immunosuppression was administered until randomization at 12-24 months post-transplant. Tolerance was defined as complete withdrawal of immunosuppression for at least one year without a rise in liver enzymes beyond twice the upper limit of normal. Blood samples were collected pre-transplant, then pre-randomization ahead of withdrawal, and finally post-randomization once withdrawal had either been completed or failed. The study cohort included 8 liver transplant recipients, of whom 3 were classified as tolerant and 5 as non-tolerant. Study-level results and caveats: Without allograft tissue specimens, donor-reactive T cells may have migrated into the graft rather than being deleted. Low numbers of available donor cells limited the measurable donor-reactive repertoire in a couple of subjects. The decline in donor-reactive sequences exceeded the decline in third party-reactive sequences, suggesting partial antigen-specific deletion that was unrelated to withdrawal success. Because of small, heterogeneous patient numbers and non-standardized post-transplant time points, the conclusions were only preliminary. After accounting for repertoire turnover, donor-reactive detection was significantly reduced in 7 of 8 subjects for CD4 and 8 of 8 for CD8. A significant post-transplant decrease in circulating donor-reactive CD4 TCRbeta sequences was observed in most of the 8 subjects, irrespective of tolerance or HCV status.

The V end loses 2 bases and the J end loses 4 bases, and a stretch of 8 bases separates them. Its CDR3 holds 13 amino acids, cysteine through phenylalanine. Here the CDR3 DNA is all that survives: 39 bases in frame from base 1. Based on the germline V gene (reference sequence), the CDR1 and CDR2 sequences are MNHNY and SVGAGI. A note on this clone: The specificity of this receptor is unknown. No per-base quality is available; no much larger clone lies one base away.

Unstimulated PBMCs, after thawing, were stained for CD3, CD4 and CD8 and then FACS-sorted into CD3+CD4+ and CD3+CD8+ populations. Randomization to immunosuppression withdrawal applied to every one of the 8 studied subjects. The Qiagen DNeasy Blood and Tissue Kit was used for isolation of genomic DNA. High-throughput TCRbeta CDR3 sequencing of frozen genomic DNA was performed by immunoSEQ, with PCR amplification, mapping, bias correction and internal controls included. On the study's bioinformatics: Only productive rearrangements were retained, and each unique TCRbeta sequence was defined by its CDR3 nucleotide sequence together with its V and J gene. A sequence counted as donor-reactive only if the sequence showed at least 5-fold expansion in CFSE-low cells compared with unstimulated pre-transplant cells and had a frequency of at least 0.01%. Per-subject minimum frequency thresholds, based on the lowest-template unstimulated sample, ensured at least 90% detection power. Jensen-Shannon divergence between the top 1000 TCRbeta sequences post- versus pre-transplant served as the measure of repertoire turnover. Two-sided Fisher's exact tests were used to test for changes in the detection of donor-reactive sequences. TCRdb took this table from immuneACCESS and kept in-frame rearrangements with V and J called. Such tables lack part of the clones; where checked against another copy, unresolved V genes explain under half of the gap, and the rest is unexplained. V and J calls and clone size are as listed in that table; D and trimming were resolved from the DNA. A total of some 45,000 clones appear in this sample, about 86% of them only once. Roughly 2.7% of the sample is taken by the ten largest.

This receptor was identified in a human patient who received a liver transplant. Following a transplant, a fraction of the T cells may be traceable to the graft donor. This material consisted of CD4+ T cells from blood, taken 24 months after liver transplant. The sequence links TRBV6-6 to TRBJ1-2, with no D gene named confidently. The nucleotide sequence reads TGTGCCAGCAGTTACGGCGGAGTCTATGGCTACACCTTC. Its coded protein is CASSYGGVYGYTF.